This is a list of T cell receptor beta chains from one sample in a study. In TCRdb, the RT-PCR reads were re-called with MiXCR into one record per CDR3 protein. The repertoire has more than 550,000 distinct CDR3 sequences, approximately 15% of them found once; the top ten carry 3.6%. The sample comprised memory CD4+ T cells from blood. Receptors were obtained from a female donor in good health, serving as a healthy control. The conserved cysteine and the conserved F or W are not part of the CDR3 here. The order of the fields is J gene, V gene, CDR3 protein.

j_gene: TRBJ2-1
v_gene: TRBV5-1
CDR3aa: ASSEGNNEQF

j_gene: TRBJ1-1
v_gene: TRBV7-2
CDR3aa: ASSWSRIGEAF

j_gene: TRBJ1-5
v_gene: TRBV6-1
CDR3aa: ASSRGQIQSNQPQH

j_gene: TRBJ1-2
v_gene: TRBV9
CDR3aa: ASSVRGDRGQSYGYT

j_gene: TRBJ1-6
v_gene: TRBV9
CDR3aa: ASSVDPNSPLH

j_gene: TRBJ2-1
v_gene: TRBV7-2
CDR3aa: ASSSTSGIVGEQF

j_gene: TRBJ2-3
v_gene: TRBV7-3
CDR3aa: ASSSSFTDTQY

j_gene: TRBJ2-2
v_gene: TRBV5-1
CDR3aa: ASSLRSGQVNTGELF

j_gene: TRBJ1-1
v_gene: TRBV7-9
CDR3aa: ASSSKTTSIEAF

j_gene: TRBJ2-5
v_gene: TRBV7-3
CDR3aa: ASSFSGGPQETQY

j_gene: TRBJ1-5
v_gene: TRBV2
CDR3aa: ASSSDFNQPQH

j_gene: TRBJ2-1
v_gene: TRBV20-1
CDR3aa: SASIDGSSYNEQF

j_gene: TRBJ2-1
v_gene: TRBV20-1
CDR3aa: SGRGGYSYNEQF

j_gene: TRBJ1-1
v_gene: TRBV12-3/TRBV12-4
CDR3aa: ASLRAGGQFGKAF

j_gene: TRBJ2-5
v_gene: TRBV28
CDR3aa: ASSGPFNRDRVQETQY

j_gene: TRBJ2-1
v_gene: TRBV20-1
CDR3aa: SAQSPSGTRFLIEQF

j_gene: TRBJ2-5
v_gene: TRBV28
CDR3aa: ASLQGGGLGETQY

j_gene: TRBJ1-4
v_gene: TRBV12-3/TRBV12-4
CDR3aa: ASSLRWSAANEKLF

j_gene: TRBJ1-1
v_gene: TRBV11-2
CDR3aa: ASRSYRGRRDTEAF

j_gene: TRBJ2-7
v_gene: TRBV12-3/TRBV12-4
CDR3aa: ASSAGTGKVDGHEQY

j_gene: TRBJ2-2
v_gene: TRBV10-3
CDR3aa: AISESGRGDTGELF

j_gene: TRBJ2-3
v_gene: TRBV6-5
CDR3aa: ASSLRQGTDTQY

j_gene: TRBJ2-1
v_gene: TRBV28
CDR3aa: ASIGLAGDRYEQF

j_gene: TRBJ2-7
v_gene: TRBV20-1
CDR3aa: SAPLPAGRSYEQY

j_gene: TRBJ1-2
v_gene: TRBV5-5
CDR3aa: ASSLGEKGTLYGYT

j_gene: TRBJ1-3
v_gene: TRBV2
CDR3aa: ASSTSSGNTIY

j_gene: TRBJ1-2
v_gene: TRBV7-9
CDR3aa: ASSPGTGLGGYT

j_gene: TRBJ2-1
v_gene: TRBV5-1
CDR3aa: ASSLTGGNYNEQF

j_gene: TRBJ1-1
v_gene: TRBV19
CDR3aa: ASSIAGIMNTEAF

j_gene: TRBJ2-2
v_gene: TRBV20-1
CDR3aa: SAPGLWDTGELF

j_gene: TRBJ2-7
v_gene: TRBV6-5
CDR3aa: ASSRDTSEQY

j_gene: TRBJ2-5
v_gene: TRBV5-1
CDR3aa: ASSIRTAIQETQY

j_gene: TRBJ2-2
v_gene: TRBV10-3
CDR3aa: ASRTEYTGELF

j_gene: TRBJ2-7
v_gene: TRBV5-1
CDR3aa: ASRATTDSYEQY

j_gene: TRBJ2-5
v_gene: TRBV5-1
CDR3aa: ASSLGGIKPETQY

j_gene: TRBJ1-1
v_gene: TRBV7-3
CDR3aa: ASSPGRQYEAF

j_gene: TRBJ2-2
v_gene: TRBV20-1
CDR3aa: SARDPGHSNTGELF

j_gene: TRBJ2-7
v_gene: TRBV15
CDR3aa: ATSRDGTSYEQY

j_gene: TRBJ2-3
v_gene: TRBV10-3
CDR3aa: AISGIAGATDTQY

j_gene: TRBJ1-5
v_gene: TRBV12-3/TRBV12-4
CDR3aa: ASSLLTDSQH

j_gene: TRBJ2-2
v_gene: TRBV25-1
CDR3aa: ASSEFGTGQTGELF

j_gene: TRBJ1-1
v_gene: TRBV7-3
CDR3aa: ASSRWGTVSNTEAF

j_gene: TRBJ1-5
v_gene: TRBV12-3/TRBV12-4
CDR3aa: ASSFKRDQPQH

j_gene: TRBJ1-1
v_gene: TRBV7-2
CDR3aa: ASSSDRGSTEAF

j_gene: TRBJ1-2
v_gene: TRBV27
CDR3aa: ASSWGQGDYGYT

j_gene: TRBJ2-3
v_gene: TRBV2
CDR3aa: ASNQYAGTGSTDTQY

j_gene: TRBJ1-6
v_gene: TRBV12-3/TRBV12-4
CDR3aa: ASRHNGPPLH

j_gene: TRBJ2-1
v_gene: TRBV5-1
CDR3aa: ASSLGTGQLNEQF

j_gene: TRBJ2-1
v_gene: TRBV11-2
CDR3aa: ASSSPRGEYINEQF

j_gene: TRBJ1-4
v_gene: TRBV27
CDR3aa: ASSPSGGASNEKLF

j_gene: TRBJ2-1
v_gene: TRBV20-1
CDR3aa: SALGGTGGLGTYNEQF